The 4 T cell receptor beta chains below were found in one sample sequenced in a study of blood T cell repertoires in COVID-19. Libraries were prepared by immunoSEQ multiplex PCR; TCRdb keeps only in-frame clonotypes and omits some of them. The data show some 250,000 clones, around 84% seen once. Sequencing used peripheral blood. The source of these receptors is a man in his sixties with acute or convalescent COVID-19.

This chain links TRBV7-9 with TRBJ1-1; possible D gene TRBD1, 5 bases. Germline CDR1 SEHNR, CDR2 FQNEAQ (reference sequence). The length of the CDR3 is 15 residues. Trimming cost V 2 bases and J 0 bases, with 10 bases left between them. The CDR3 nucleotides read TGTGCCAGCAGCTTAATGGGGGGGATGAACACTGAAGCTTTCTTT. Its protein product is CASSLMGGMNTEAFF. Based on the CDR3 plus reference TRBV7-9 and TRBJ1-1, the full variable domain is DTGVSQNPRHKITKRGQNVTFRCDPISEHNRLYWYRQTLGQGPEFLTYFQNEAQLEKSRLLSDRFSAERPKGSFSTLEIQRTEQGDSAMYLCASSLMGGMNTEAFFGQGTRLTVV.

The genes are TRBV7-9 and TRBJ2-3; D possibly corresponds to TRBD2 (5 bases). V dropped 5 bases and J dropped 7 bases, with 16 bases sitting between them. This CDR3 is 14 amino acids long. Germline assignment: CDR1 SEHNR and CDR2 FQNEAQ (reference sequence). As DNA, the CDR3 is TGTGCCAGCAGCCCCCACGGGGTGCTTAATACGCAGTATTTT. Residues: CASSPHGVLNTQYF.

The rearrangement joins TRBV19 to TRBJ1-5; 9 bases align to TRBD1. Germline V gives CDR1 LNHDA, CDR2 SQIVND (reference sequence). The CDR3 spans 15 residues. V trimming: 4 bases; J trimming: 7 bases; junction bases outside the gene matches: 8. CDR3 sequence: CASSTTGGRNQPQHF. Written as DNA, the CDR3 is TGTGCCAGTAGTACCACAGGGGGCCGGAACCAGCCCCAGCATTTT.

V usage is TRBV7-3 and J usage is TRBJ2-7; 8 bases map to TRBD2. The CDR3 totals 13 residues. Germline V gene data show CDR1 as SGHTA and CDR2 as FQGTGA. Unmatched junction bases numbered 2, after V lost 2 bases and J lost 5 bases. In DNA form, the CDR3 reads TGTGCCAGCAGCTTAGGACTAGCCCACGAGCAGTACTTC. This gives the protein CASSLGLAHEQYF. Using reference TRBV7-3 and TRBJ2-7 for the parts outside the CDR3, the full variable domain is GAGVSQTPSNKVTEKGKYVELRCDPISGHTALYWYRQSLGQGPEFLIYFQGTGAADDSGLPNDRFFAVRPEGSVSTLKIQRTERGDSAVYLCASSLGLAHEQYFGPGTRLTVT.